Described below is a single TCR beta chain sequence and its context. Its matching antigen is unknown. The data stem from a study of monozygotic twins with inflammatory bowel disease. Two nested PCRs, run for roughly 16 and 10 cycles, were applied to TCRalpha and TCRbeta cDNA. TCRdb reanalyzed the 5' RACE reads, giving one entry per CDR3 protein sequence and no DNA. Here the sample table reports approximately 330,000 distinct CDR3 sequences. Whole-study results and caveats: Using the inverse Simpson index, IBD patients had lower TCRbeta diversity than healthy co-twins. Repertoire similarity was not found to differ between concordant and discordant twins, possibly from limited power. No distinction between different T cell subtypes was possible.

CDR3 length equals 14 residues. The sequence came from a human donor with ulcerative colitis or Crohn's disease, or a healthy co-twin of an affected twin (not recorded which). The specimen sequenced was blood. This chain connects TRBV12-3 or TRBV12-4 to TRBJ1-1; TCRdb designates TRBD1, a call that cannot be tested without DNA. This CDR3 reads CASNLRGLNTEAFF.